The next 30 T cell receptor beta chains were all read from a single sample in a study of cytomegalovirus exposure and HLA in healthy donors. The PCR made use of 60 Vbeta and 13 Jbeta primers. Clones were sequenced by immunoSEQ multiplex PCR, and TCRdb holds only the in-frame ones, with some missing. The repertoire consists of about 100,000 clones, with more than 65% occurring once and the leading ten covering 4.5% to 5%. Sequencing used PBMCs. These receptors all come from a woman younger than 35 in good health and CMV-seropositive.

This clone was found a few times. The chain uses TRBV5-6 and TRBJ1-4; D remains unclear. Germline V CDR1 and CDR2: SGHDT, YYEEEE. V was shortened by 0 bases and J by 6 bases, with 9 bases between the two germline ends. This CDR3 region has 14 residues. In nucleotides, the CDR3 is TGTGCCAGCAGCTTGGGGCGGGTGGATGAAAAACTGTTTTTT. It is translated as CASSLGRVDEKLFF.

The rearrangement joins TRBV14 to TRBJ2-5; 7 bases map to TRBD2. The CDR3 totals 18 residues. Germline CDR1 and CDR2: SGHDN and FVKESK. V was clipped by 0 bases and J by 4 bases; unmatched bases: 14. In DNA, the CDR3 is TGTGCCAGCAGCCAAGACAACCCCGGGGATTGGGGGGGAGAGACCCAGTACTTC. Residues: CASSQDNPGDWGGETQYF. Complete variable domain (other parts from reference TRBV14 and TRBJ2-5): EAGVTQFPSHSVIEKGQTVTLRCDPISGHDNLYWYRRVMGKEIKFLLHFVKESKQDESGMPNNRFLAERTGGTYSTLKVQPAELEDSGVYFCASSQDNPGDWGGETQYFGPGTRLLVL.

This clone appeared once. The CDR3 sequence is CASRLREREAQGRTQYF. CDR3 bases: TGTGCCAGCAGGTTACGGGAGCGGGAGGCCCAGGGTAGGACCCAGTACTTC. The V call is TRBV2, the J call TRBJ2-5; 9 bases agree with TRBD2. The trim removed 6 bases at V and 7 bases at J, leaving 18 bases unmatched. The germline CDR1 and CDR2 sequences are SNHLY and FYNNEI. This CDR3 region has 17 residues.

The chain is built from TRBV19 and TRBJ2-3; 15 positions agree with TRBD2. The ends lost 6 bases at V and 2 bases at J; junction bases unmatched: 9. This CDR3 spans 18 amino acids. Germline assignment: CDR1 LNHDA and CDR2 SQIVND (reference sequence). The CDR3 loop reads CASRTGLAGGLLTDTQYF. DNA for the CDR3: TGTGCCAGTAGAACCGGACTAGCGGGAGGGCTCCTCACAGATACGCAGTATTTT.

This rearrangement joins TRBV29-1 to TRBJ2-3; 10 nucleotides line up with TRBD2. The CDR3 length is 14 residues. The germline CDR1 and CDR2 sequences are SQVTM and ANQGSEA. The trim removed 4 bases at V and 4 bases at J, leaving 5 bases unmatched. The CDR3 is CSVGGLAPADTQYF. CDR3 in DNA: TGCAGCGTTGGGGGACTAGCGCCTGCAGATACGCAGTATTTT.

The rearrangement joins TRBV27 to TRBJ2-7; a weak D match, TRBD1 (5 bases). The germline V gene has CDR1 MNHEY and CDR2 SMNVEV (reference sequence). V lost 10 bases to trimming and J lost 0 bases, with 10 bases between them. This CDR3 is built from 12 residues. The CDR3 nucleotides read TGTGCCACCGTAGGGGTCTCCTACGAGCAGTACTTC. Translated: CATVGVSYEQYF.

The rearrangement uses TRBV5-6 and TRBJ2-7; D possibly corresponds to TRBD2 (6 bases). This CDR3 has 14 amino acids. The V end was cut by 4 bases, the J end by 0 bases, with 11 bases between. Germline CDR1 and CDR2: SGHDT and YYEEEE. The CDR3 loop reads CASSPPGSSYEQYF. CDR3 bases: TGTGCCAGCAGCCCCCCCGGGAGCTCCTACGAGCAGTACTTC.

The rearrangement joins TRBV6-5 to TRBJ2-7; weak D call: TRBD2 (5 bases). The germline gives CDR1 MNHEY, CDR2 SVGAGI. The germline V and J ends were trimmed by 0 bases and 7 bases, with 10 bases remaining between them. This CDR3 is 13 amino acids long. The CDR3 sequence: CASSYSGTGEQYF. DNA of the CDR3: TGTGCCAGCAGTTACTCCGGCACGGGAGAGCAGTACTTC.

This clone has a handful of counts. The genes are TRBV4-2 and TRBJ2-7, with 7 bases matching TRBD2. The CDR3 has 14 residues. In germline, CDR1 is LGHNA, CDR2 YNFKEQ. After removal of 4 bases from V and 4 bases from J, the junction contained 7 bases not matched to a gene. The CDR3 region has the DNA TGTGCCAGCAGCCCCCGAGCGGGACCTTACGAGCAGTACTTC. This gives the protein CASSPRAGPYEQYF.

Of note for this clone: At one of its ends the junction is not consistent with the germline gene, which may arise from a read error. This CDR3 is also generated by other DNA sequences in the sample. The chain recombines TRBV5-4 with TRBJ1-2, with 7 bases fitting TRBD1. Germline CDR1 is SGHNT and CDR2 is YYREEE (reference sequence). CDR3 size: 14 residues. The CDR3 here is CASSLVGQSKGYTF. The CDR3 DNA reads as TGTGCCAGCAGCTTGGTGGGACAGTCAAAAGGCTATACCTTC.

This clone was observed a single time. The CDR3 loop is CSVERDKSYNEQFF. CDR3 sequence (DNA): TGCAGCGTTGAACGGGACAAGTCCTACAATGAGCAGTTCTTC. V gene TRBV29-1 combines with J gene TRBJ2-1, with D tentatively TRBD1 (6 bases). CDR3 length equals 14 residues. Trimming left V 2 bases short and J 1 base short, with 9 bases between. Germline V gene lookup returns CDR1 SQVTM and CDR2 ANQGSEA.

This clone was detected only a few times. The chain is built from TRBV7-8 and TRBJ2-1; 9 bases map to TRBD2. The CDR3 runs to 17 residues. Germline V gives CDR1 SGHVS, CDR2 FQNEAQ. V trimming: 5 bases; J trimming: 4 bases; junction bases outside the gene matches: 12. The CDR3 DNA follows: TGTGCCAGCAGCCCTTGGGCGGAAGCGGGAGGTTACAATGAGCAGTTCTTC. Translated, it gives CASSPWAEAGGYNEQFF.

This clone was detected a few times. The CDR3 spells CASSQDREGLFF. The CDR3 DNA reads TGCGCCAGCAGCCAAGACAGGGAAGGACTGTTTTTT. This chain joins TRBV4-3 and TRBJ1-4; tentative D call: TRBD1 (5 bases). The CDR3 is 12 amino acids. The V end was cut by 0 bases, the J end by 13 bases, with 9 bases between. Germline-derived CDR1 and CDR2 are LGHNA and YSLEER.

The rearrangement joins TRBV19 to TRBJ1-3; TRBD1 matches at 10 bases. V trimming: 4 bases; J trimming: 1 base; junction bases outside the gene matches: 10. There are 18 residues in the CDR3. From germline, CDR1 is LNHDA and CDR2 SQIVND (reference sequence). CDR3 sequence: CASSKNSGTGVSGNTIYF. CDR3 in DNA: TGTGCCAGTAGTAAAAACTCCGGGACAGGGGTTTCTGGAAACACCATATATTTT.

The V gene is TRBV6-6, the J gene TRBJ2-1; TRBD2 agrees at 7 bases. Germline loops: CDR1 MNHNY, CDR2 SVGAGI (reference sequence). V dropped 6 bases and J dropped 8; count of bases not matched to a gene: 1. The CDR3 loop spans 11 amino acids. CDR3 bases: TGTGCCAGCAGAGGACTAGATGAGCAGTTCTTC. Protein product: CASRGLDEQFF.

This sequence joins TRBV5-1 and TRBJ2-1, with TRBD2 identical over 8 bases. Germline V lookup: CDR1 SGHRS, CDR2 YFSETQ. CDR3 length: 15 amino acids. V lost 3 bases to trimming and J lost 7 bases; unmatched junction nucleotides: 9. This CDR3 is CASSSWWGTSNEQFF. CDR3 nucleotide sequence: TGCGCCAGCAGCTCTTGGTGGGGGACTAGTAATGAGCAGTTCTTC.

This CDR3 is CASSLRAGNTDTQYF. For the CDR3, the DNA is TGTGCCAGCAGCTTAAGGGCGGGGAACACAGATACGCAGTATTTT. V usage is TRBV7-9 and J usage is TRBJ2-3, with D tentatively TRBD2 (6 bases). CDR1 SEHNR and CDR2 FQNEAQ come from the germline V gene (reference sequence). CDR3 length: 15 amino acids. Trimming removed 2 bases at V and 2 bases at J, with 11 bases between.

The rearrangement links TRBV19 to TRBJ2-2; D may be TRBD1 (5 bases). The length of the CDR3 is 15 residues. V lost 7 bases and J lost 1, with 13 bases in between. Germline V gene lookup returns CDR1 LNHDA and CDR2 SQIVND (reference sequence). The CDR3 bases are TGTGCCAGTACCAAACAAACAGGGAACACCGGGGAGCTGTTTTTT. Translation gives CASTKQTGNTGELFF.

V is TRBV6-4 and J is TRBJ2-1, with TRBD2 matching over 8 bases. CDR1 is MRHNA and CDR2 is SNTAGT in the germline V gene. Trimming at V came to 0 bases and at J to 7 bases, leaving 5 bases not matched to a gene. The CDR3 consists of 15 residues. The chain's CDR3 is CASSDSAGAGNEQFF. The CDR3, as DNA: TGTGCCAGCAGTGACTCAGCGGGAGCGGGAAATGAGCAGTTCTTC.

V gene TRBV27 combines with J gene TRBJ2-1; TRBD1 is a possible D gene (6 bases). Germline V lookup: CDR1 MNHEY, CDR2 SMNVEV (reference sequence). Trimming pared 4 bases from V and 5 bases from J, leaving 15 bases between. The CDR3 is 15 residues long. CDR3 DNA: TGTGCCAGCAGTTCCTGGGACAAAGTTAACAATGAGCAGTTCTTC. It yields the protein CASSSWDKVNNEQFF.

The J gene is TRBJ1-2, the V gene TRBV19; weak D call: TRBD1 (5 bases). In germline, CDR1 is LNHDA, CDR2 SQIVND (reference sequence). Trimming took off 9 bases at V and 6 bases at J, with 17 bases between the two ends. CDR3 size: 13 residues. The CDR3 sequence is CASYFRAGDGYTF. The CDR3 DNA is TGTGCCAGCTACTTCAGGGCAGGCGATGGCTACACCTTC.

This chain uses TRBV7-9 with TRBJ2-7; TRBD1 matches 7 bases. With 2 bases clipped from V and 4 bases from J, the junction kept 8 bases outside the gene matches. Germline V gene data show CDR1 as SEHNR and CDR2 as FQNEAQ (reference sequence). The CDR3 totals 15 residues. CDR3 sequence reads: CASSLLRDRAYEQYF. DNA for the CDR3: TGTGCCAGCAGCTTATTACGCGACAGGGCGTACGAGCAGTACTTC.

Comments on this clone: The junction shows a germline mismatch at one end, possibly a read error. CDR3 bases: TGTGCCTGGAAGACGGGACTAGGACCTACCGGGGGGCTGTTTTTT. This codes for CAWKTGLGPTGGLFF. The V call is TRBV30, the J call TRBJ2-2; 8 nucleotides match TRBD2. This CDR3 has 15 residues. Germline loops: CDR1 GTSNPN, CDR2 SVGIG (reference sequence).

The chain uses TRBV12-5 and TRBJ2-1; 12 bases line up with TRBD1. Trimming removed 5 bases from V and 9 bases from J; junction bases left unmatched: 5. CDR3 length: 14 residues. Germline-derived CDR1 and CDR2 are LGHNT and FRNRAP. This CDR3 reads CASGPGQGAGEQFF. Written as DNA, the CDR3 is TGTGCTAGTGGTCCGGGACAGGGGGCGGGTGAGCAGTTCTTC.

This chain connects TRBV19 to TRBJ1-2, with a tentative D call TRBD1 (6 bases). Germline CDR1 reads LNHDA; CDR2 reads SQIVND (reference sequence). Trimming pared 10 bases from V and 3 bases from J, leaving 12 bases between. The CDR3 consists of 12 residues. This chain's CDR3 is CATRGFDYGYTF. CDR3 sequence (DNA): TGTGCCACCAGGGGCTTCGACTATGGCTACACCTTC.

The chain is built from TRBV10-3 and TRBJ2-7; TRBD2 is a possible D gene (6 bases). V lost 4 bases and J lost 5, with 9 bases in between. There are 12 residues in the CDR3. In germline, CDR1 is ENHRY, CDR2 SYGVKD. CDR3 loop: CAISGGVDEQYF. The CDR3 DNA sequence: TGTGCCATCAGTGGGGGGGTCGACGAGCAGTACTTC.

The gene calls are TRBV30 and TRBJ1-4; D remains unclear. The germline V gene has CDR1 GTSNPN and CDR2 SVGIG (reference sequence). V lost 3 bases and J lost 1, with 9 bases in between. The CDR3 runs to 14 residues. This CDR3 reads CAWRPGRTNEKLFF. DNA for the CDR3: TGTGCCTGGAGACCAGGCCGAACTAATGAAAAACTGTTTTTT.

This clone has a handful of counts. This chain joins TRBV11-3 and TRBJ2-7; D ambiguous. The V gene lost 2 bases and the J gene lost 0 bases, with 11 bases spanning the gap. The germline V gene has CDR1 SGHNT and CDR2 YENEEA. The CDR3 is 15 residues long. This CDR3 is CASSLRFDSSYEQYF. CDR3 coding DNA: TGTGCCAGCAGCTTAAGATTTGACTCCTCCTACGAGCAGTACTTC.

The chain uses TRBV2 and TRBJ2-1; no definite D call. The length of the CDR3 is 16 residues. Germline V gives CDR1 SNHLY, CDR2 FYNNEI. V lost 6 bases and J lost 5, with 20 bases in between. The CDR3 coding sequence is TGTGCCAGCAGCCCCGAAAGGTACAATGAGGACAATGAGCAGTTCTTC. Amino acids: CASSPERYNEDNEQFF.

The chain uses TRBV6-5 and TRBJ1-4; D is unclear. Looked up from germline, CDR1 is MNHEY and CDR2 is SVGAGI. This CDR3 spans 13 amino acids. Trimming took off 2 bases at V and 5 bases at J, with 6 bases between the two ends. This CDR3 reads CASSYARNEKLFF. In nucleotides, the CDR3 is TGTGCCAGCAGTTACGCCAGGAATGAAAAACTGTTTTTT.